Included here is one TCR beta chain sequence, with context. Other DNA sequences in this sample translate to the same CDR3. Germline CDR1 is SGHRS and CDR2 is YFSETQ. The CDR3 loop spans 15 amino acids. With 2 bases clipped from V and 2 bases from J, the junction kept 2 bases outside the gene matches. The sample is drawn from a study of blood T cell repertoires in COVID-19. Background on the study: Samples representing acute and convalescent COVID-19 were sourced from the United States, Italy and Spain.

Per the original methods: The authors estimated nucleated cell counts from reference gene primer amplification. TCRdb's table, derived via immunoSEQ multiplex PCR, lists solely in-frame clones and lacks some. The DNA gave D and trimming, while V, J and clone size come from that table. This sample has fewer than 150,000 clones, with around three quarters found just once. Specimen: peripheral blood. The V gene is TRBV5-1, the J gene TRBJ2-2; TRBD2 matches at 8 bases. The sequence was collected from a man aged 65-85 years with acute or convalescent COVID-19. CDR3 bases: TGCGCCAGCAGCTTAGCGGGAGTTAACACCGGGGAGCTGTTTTTT. Its protein is CASSLAGVNTGELFF.